This T cell receptor (beta chain) was identified in a study of early stage breast cancer tumors. Points from the study as a whole: Most shared enriched TCRB sequences were commonly generated ones. Tumors had about 2.5-fold higher T cell density and higher clonality than adjacent normal breast tissue. Tumor and normal breast were distinguished via blood comparison in about 90% of the 16 patients.

About this clone: Its antigen is undetermined. This same CDR3 is encoded by further DNA sequences in the sample.

Produced via immunoSEQ multiplex PCR; TCRdb's table is partial and in-frame only. The data hold around 31,000 clones, with around 75% observed a single time. The CDR3 is 13 amino acids. With 7 bases removed from V and 5 bases from J, the gap between germline ends came to 14 bases. CDR1 is MNHEY and CDR2 is SVGAGI in the germline V gene. The origin of this receptor is a person aged 40 to 49 with breast cancer. Sequences were obtained from blood. The chain couples TRBV6-5 to TRBJ1-2; no clear D. DNA for the CDR3: TGTGCCAGCACCCCGGGCAGGCCTTATGGCTACACCTTC. Its protein is CASTPGRPYGYTF.